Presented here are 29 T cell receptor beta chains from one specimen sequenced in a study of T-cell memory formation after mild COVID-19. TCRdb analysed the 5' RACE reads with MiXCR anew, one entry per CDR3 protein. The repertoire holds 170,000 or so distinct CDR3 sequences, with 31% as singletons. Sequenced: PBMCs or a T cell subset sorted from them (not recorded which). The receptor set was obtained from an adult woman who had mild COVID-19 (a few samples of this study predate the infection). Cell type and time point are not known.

CDR3: CASSGTGYRVQYF. The CDR3 bases are TGTGCCAGCAGTGGGACAGGGTACCGCGTTCAGTACTTC. The V gene is TRBV12-3 or TRBV12-4, the J gene TRBJ2-4, with 9 bases matching TRBD1. CDR3 length: 13 residues. The ends lost 5 bases at V and 11 bases at J; junction bases unmatched: 7.

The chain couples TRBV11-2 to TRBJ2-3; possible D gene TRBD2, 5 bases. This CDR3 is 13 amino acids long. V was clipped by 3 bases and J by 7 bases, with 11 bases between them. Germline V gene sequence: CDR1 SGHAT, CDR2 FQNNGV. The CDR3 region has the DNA TGTGCCAGCAGCTTTACCGGGGTCAATACGCAGTATTTT. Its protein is CASSFTGVNTQYF.

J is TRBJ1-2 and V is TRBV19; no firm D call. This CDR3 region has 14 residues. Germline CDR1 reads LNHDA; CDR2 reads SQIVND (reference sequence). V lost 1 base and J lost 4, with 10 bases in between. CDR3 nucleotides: TGTGCCAGTAGTATAGTAGGCAGTTCCTATGGCTACACCTTC. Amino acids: CASSIVGSSYGYTF.

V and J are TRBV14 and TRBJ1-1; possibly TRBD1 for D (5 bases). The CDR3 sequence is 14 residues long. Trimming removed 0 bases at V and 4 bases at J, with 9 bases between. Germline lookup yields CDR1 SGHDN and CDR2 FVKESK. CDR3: CASSQEVRGTEAFF. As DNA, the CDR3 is TGTGCCAGCAGCCAAGAAGTAAGGGGCACTGAAGCTTTCTTT.

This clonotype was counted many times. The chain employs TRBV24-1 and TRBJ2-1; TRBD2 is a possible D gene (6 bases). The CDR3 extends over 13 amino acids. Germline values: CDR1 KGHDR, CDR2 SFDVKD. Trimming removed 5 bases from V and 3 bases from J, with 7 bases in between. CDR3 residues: CATSGEDYNEQFF. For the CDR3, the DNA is TGTGCCACCAGTGGGGAGGACTACAATGAGCAGTTCTTC.

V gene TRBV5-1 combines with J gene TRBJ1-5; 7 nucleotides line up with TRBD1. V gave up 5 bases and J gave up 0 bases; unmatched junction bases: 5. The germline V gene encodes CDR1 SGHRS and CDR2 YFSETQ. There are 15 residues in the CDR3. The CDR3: CASSTGTASNQPQHF. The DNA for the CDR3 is TGCGCCAGCAGTACTGGGACAGCTAGCAATCAGCCCCAGCATTTT. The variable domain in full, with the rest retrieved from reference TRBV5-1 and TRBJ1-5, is KAGVTQTPRYLIKTRGQQVTLSCSPISGHRSVSWYQQTPGQGLQFLFEYFSETQRNKGNFPGRFSGRQFSNSRSEMNVSTLELGDSALYLCASSTGTASNQPQHFGDGTRLSIL.

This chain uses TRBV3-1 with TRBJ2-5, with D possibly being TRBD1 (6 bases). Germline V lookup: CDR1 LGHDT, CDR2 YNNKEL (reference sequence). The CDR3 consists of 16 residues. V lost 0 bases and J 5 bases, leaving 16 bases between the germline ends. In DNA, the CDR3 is TGTGCCAGCAGCCAAGAATCTGGGGGCGTAGGGGAGACCCAGTACTTC. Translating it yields CASSQESGGVGETQYF.

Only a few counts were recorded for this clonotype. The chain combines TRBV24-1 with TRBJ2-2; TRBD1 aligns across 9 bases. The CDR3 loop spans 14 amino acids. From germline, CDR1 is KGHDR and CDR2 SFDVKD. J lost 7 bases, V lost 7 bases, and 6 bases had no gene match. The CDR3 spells CATSETGGVGELFF. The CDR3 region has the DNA TGTGCCACCAGCGAGACAGGGGGTGTCGGGGAGCTGTTTTTT.

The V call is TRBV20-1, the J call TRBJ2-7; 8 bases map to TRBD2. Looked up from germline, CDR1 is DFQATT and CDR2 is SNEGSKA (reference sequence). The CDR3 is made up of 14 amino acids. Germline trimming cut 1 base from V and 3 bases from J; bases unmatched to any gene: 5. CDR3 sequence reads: CSARATGGLYEQYF. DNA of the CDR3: TGCAGTGCTAGAGCCACGGGAGGGCTCTACGAGCAGTACTTC.

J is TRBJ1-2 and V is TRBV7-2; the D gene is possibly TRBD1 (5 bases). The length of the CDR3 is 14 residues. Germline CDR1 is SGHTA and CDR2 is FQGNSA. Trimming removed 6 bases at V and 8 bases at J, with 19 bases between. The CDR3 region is CASRDAGASGGYTF. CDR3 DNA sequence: TGTGCCAGCAGGGACGCCGGGGCTTCAGGGGGCTACACCTTC.

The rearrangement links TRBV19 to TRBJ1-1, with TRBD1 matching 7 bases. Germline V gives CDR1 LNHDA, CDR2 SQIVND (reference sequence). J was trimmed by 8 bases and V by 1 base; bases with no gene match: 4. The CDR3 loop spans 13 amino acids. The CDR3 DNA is TGTGCCAGTAGTATAGGGAACAGGGGCGAAGCTTTCTTT. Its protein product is CASSIGNRGEAFF. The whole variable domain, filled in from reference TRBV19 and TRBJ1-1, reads DGGITQSPKYLFRKEGQNVTLSCEQNLNHDAMYWYRQDPGQGLRLIYYSQIVNDFQKGDIAEGYSVSREKKESFPLTVTSAQKNPTAFYLCASSIGNRGEAFFGQGTRLTVV.

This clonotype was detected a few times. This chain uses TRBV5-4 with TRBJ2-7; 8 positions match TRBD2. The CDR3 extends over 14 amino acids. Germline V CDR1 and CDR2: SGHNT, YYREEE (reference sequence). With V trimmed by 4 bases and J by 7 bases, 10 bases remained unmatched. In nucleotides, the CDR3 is TGTGCCAGCAGCCCGGGGGGGGAGGCTGATGAGCAGTACTTC. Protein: CASSPGGEADEQYF.

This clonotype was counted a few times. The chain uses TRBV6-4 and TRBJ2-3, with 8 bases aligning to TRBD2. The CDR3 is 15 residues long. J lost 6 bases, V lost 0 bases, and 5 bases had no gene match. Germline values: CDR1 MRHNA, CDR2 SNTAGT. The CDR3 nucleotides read TGTGCCAGCAGTGACTCGAGCGGGGGTGGGGATACGCAGTATTTT. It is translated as CASSDSSGGGDTQYF.

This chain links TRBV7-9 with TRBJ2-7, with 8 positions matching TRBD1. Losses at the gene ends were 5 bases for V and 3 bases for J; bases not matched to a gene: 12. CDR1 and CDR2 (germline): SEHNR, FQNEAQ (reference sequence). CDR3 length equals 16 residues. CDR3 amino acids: CASSPPGGQGSYEQYF. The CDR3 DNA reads TGTGCCAGCAGCCCACCCGGAGGACAGGGAAGCTACGAGCAGTACTTC.

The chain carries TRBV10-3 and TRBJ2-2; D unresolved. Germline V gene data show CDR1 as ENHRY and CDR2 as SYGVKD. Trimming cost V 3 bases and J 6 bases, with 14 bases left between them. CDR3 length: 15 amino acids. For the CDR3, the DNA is TGTGCCATCAGTGACGTACAGTCGACCTCCGGGGAGCTGTTTTTT. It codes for CAISDVQSTSGELFF.

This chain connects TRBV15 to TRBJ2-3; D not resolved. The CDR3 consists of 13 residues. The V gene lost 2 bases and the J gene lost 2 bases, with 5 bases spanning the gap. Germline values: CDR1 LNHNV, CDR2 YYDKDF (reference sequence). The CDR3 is CATSRHSTDTQYF. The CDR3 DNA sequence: TGTGCCACCAGCAGACACTCCACAGATACGCAGTATTTT. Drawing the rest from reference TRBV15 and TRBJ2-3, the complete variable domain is DAMVIQNPRYQVTQFGKPVTLSCSQTLNHNVMYWYQQKSSQAPKLLFHYYDKDFNNEADTPDNFQSRRPNTSFCFLDIRSPGLGDTAMYLCATSRHSTDTQYFGPGTRLTVL.

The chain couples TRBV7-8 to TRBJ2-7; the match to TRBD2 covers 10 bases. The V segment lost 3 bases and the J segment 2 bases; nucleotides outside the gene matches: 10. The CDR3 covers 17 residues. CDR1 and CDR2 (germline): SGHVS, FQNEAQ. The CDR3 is CASSFPKREGLTYEQYF. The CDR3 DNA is TGTGCCAGCAGCTTTCCGAAGCGGGAGGGCCTTACCTACGAGCAGTACTTC.

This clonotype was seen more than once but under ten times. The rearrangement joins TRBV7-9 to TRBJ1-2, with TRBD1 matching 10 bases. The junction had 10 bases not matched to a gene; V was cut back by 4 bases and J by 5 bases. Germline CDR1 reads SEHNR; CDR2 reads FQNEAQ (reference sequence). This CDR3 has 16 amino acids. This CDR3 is CASSSPRQGAGYGYTF. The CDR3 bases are TGTGCCAGCAGCTCCCCCCGACAGGGGGCTGGGTATGGCTACACCTTC.

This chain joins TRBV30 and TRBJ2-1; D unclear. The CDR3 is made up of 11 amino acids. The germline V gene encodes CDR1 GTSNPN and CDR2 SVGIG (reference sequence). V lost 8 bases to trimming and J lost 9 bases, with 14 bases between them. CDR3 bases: TGTGCCGGCCAAGGGTACGTTGAGCAGTTCTTC. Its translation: CAGQGYVEQFF.

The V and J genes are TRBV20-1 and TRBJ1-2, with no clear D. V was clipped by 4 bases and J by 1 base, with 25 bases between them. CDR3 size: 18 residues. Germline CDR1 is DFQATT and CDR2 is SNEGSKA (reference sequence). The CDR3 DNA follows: TGCAGTGCTACGGAACAATTGGCCTTCCTGGAGTATAACTATGGCTACACCTTC. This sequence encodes CSATEQLAFLEYNYGYTF.

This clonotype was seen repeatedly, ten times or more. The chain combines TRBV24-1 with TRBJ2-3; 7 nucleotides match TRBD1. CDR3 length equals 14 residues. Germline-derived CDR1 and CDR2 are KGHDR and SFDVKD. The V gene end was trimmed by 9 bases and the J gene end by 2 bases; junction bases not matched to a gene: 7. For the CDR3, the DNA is TGTGCCACCGCGCACAGGGGTACCACAGATACGCAGTATTTT. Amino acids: CATAHRGTTDTQYF.

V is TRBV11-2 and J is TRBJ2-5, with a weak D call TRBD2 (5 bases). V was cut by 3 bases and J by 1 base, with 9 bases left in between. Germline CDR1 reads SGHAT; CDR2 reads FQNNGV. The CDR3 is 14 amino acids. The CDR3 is CASSFGVFQETQYF. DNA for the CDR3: TGTGCCAGCAGCTTCGGGGTTTTCCAAGAGACCCAGTACTTC.

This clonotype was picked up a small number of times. CDR3 sequence: CASSPRLGTDTQYF. The DNA of the CDR3 is TGCGCCAGCAGCCCCCGGCTCGGCACAGATACGCAGTATTTT. This chain uses TRBV4-1 with TRBJ2-3; no reliable D call. CDR3 length: 14 residues. Looked up from germline, CDR1 is MGHRA and CDR2 is YSYEKL. Trimming pared 4 bases from V and 1 base from J, leaving 9 bases between.

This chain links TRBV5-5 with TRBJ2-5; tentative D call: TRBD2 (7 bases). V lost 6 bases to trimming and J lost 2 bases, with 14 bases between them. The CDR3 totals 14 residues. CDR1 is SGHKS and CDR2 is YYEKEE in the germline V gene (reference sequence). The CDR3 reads CASIAGGPQETQYF. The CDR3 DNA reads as TGTGCCAGCATAGCCGGGGGGCCTCAAGAGACCCAGTACTTC.

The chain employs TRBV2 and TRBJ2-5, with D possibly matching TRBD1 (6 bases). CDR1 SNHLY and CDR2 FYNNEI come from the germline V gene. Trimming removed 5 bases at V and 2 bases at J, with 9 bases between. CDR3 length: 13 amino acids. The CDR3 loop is CASSSDRQETQYF. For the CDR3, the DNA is TGTGCCAGCAGTTCCGACAGGCAAGAGACCCAGTACTTC.

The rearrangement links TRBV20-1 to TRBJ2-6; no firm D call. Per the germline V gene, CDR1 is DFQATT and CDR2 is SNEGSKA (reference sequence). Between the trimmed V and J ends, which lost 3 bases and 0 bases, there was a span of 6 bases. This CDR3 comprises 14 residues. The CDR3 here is CSARDDSGANVLTF. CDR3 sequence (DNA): TGCAGTGCTAGGGATGACTCTGGGGCCAACGTCCTGACTTTC.

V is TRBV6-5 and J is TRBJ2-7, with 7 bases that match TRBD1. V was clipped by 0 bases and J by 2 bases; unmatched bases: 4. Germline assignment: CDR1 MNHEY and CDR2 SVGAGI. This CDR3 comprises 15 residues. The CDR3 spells CASSYSTGTAYEQYF. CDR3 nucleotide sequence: TGTGCCAGCAGTTACTCAACCGGGACAGCCTACGAGCAGTACTTC.

The CDR3 sequence is CASSLTFADTQYF. CDR3 DNA sequence: TGCGCCAGCAGCTTGACGTTCGCAGATACGCAGTATTTT. The rearrangement uses TRBV5-1 and TRBJ2-3; D is unclear. The CDR3 length is 13 residues. CDR1 and CDR2 (germline): SGHRS, YFSETQ. V was cut by 1 base and J by 4 bases, with 7 bases left in between. Complete variable domain (other parts from reference TRBV5-1 and TRBJ2-3): KAGVTQTPRYLIKTRGQQVTLSCSPISGHRSVSWYQQTPGQGLQFLFEYFSETQRNKGNFPGRFSGRQFSNSRSEMNVSTLELGDSALYLCASSLTFADTQYFGPGTRLTVL.

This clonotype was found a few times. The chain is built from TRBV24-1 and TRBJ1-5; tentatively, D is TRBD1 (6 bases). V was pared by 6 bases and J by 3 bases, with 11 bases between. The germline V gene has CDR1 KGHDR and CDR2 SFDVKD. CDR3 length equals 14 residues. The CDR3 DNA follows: TGTGCCACCAGTTTCAGGGGACTCAATCAGCCCCAGCATTTT. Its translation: CATSFRGLNQPQHF.